Listed below are T cell receptor beta chains from one sample, sequenced in a study of blood T cell repertoires in COVID-19. Profiling relied on immunoSEQ multiplex PCR, and the TCRdb table lists in-frame clones only, not all of them. The table includes 100,000 to 150,000 clones, 85% detected once. The specimen was peripheral blood. The source of these receptors is a woman older than 75 with acute or convalescent COVID-19. Each CDR3 is given without its conserved first and last residue. Each record gives: J gene, V gene, CDR3 protein.

TRBJ1-1	TRBV25-1	ASSDAPGRRNTEAF
TRBJ1-5	TRBV19	ASEMGAGPAH
TRBJ1-3	TRBV11-2	ASSAQTNTIY
TRBJ2-3	TRBV6-4	ASSFQGASTDTQY
TRBJ1-4	TRBV5-5	ASRPSTDRGLDEKLF
TRBJ2-7	TRBV5-1	ASSPDSLYEQY
TRBJ1-2	TRBV11-2	ASSPWSGDGYT
TRBJ1-4	TRBV5-1	ASSSTGGENEKLF
TRBJ1-1	TRBV10-2	ASSPAPRGTEAF
TRBJ1-2	TRBV7-2	ASSVEKATGYT
TRBJ2-3	TRBV9	ASSVQITDTQY
TRBJ2-2	TRBV6-6	ASTRPTQNTGELF
TRBJ1-3	TRBV6-5	ASSTIASSGNTIY
TRBJ1-6	TRBV27	ASSPRGSSYNSPLH
TRBJ2-2	TRBV5-4	ASRATNTGELF
TRBJ1-2	TRBV7-2	ASSLSGTGRDYGYT
TRBJ1-1	TRBV11-2	ASGTTWGEGTEAF
TRBJ2-1	TRBV12-5	ASTIGAGRIEEQF
TRBJ2-1	TRBV6-5	ATSLAGGNNEQF
TRBJ2-5	TRBV11-1	ATFQDRGQETQY
TRBJ1-4	TRBV18	ASSRETGVYKKLF
TRBJ2-5	TRBV4-1	ASSQRQGRETQY
TRBJ1-1	TRBV5-6	ASSSFLNTEAF
TRBJ1-2	TRBV3-1/TRBV3-2	ASSQEAAGQRGYT
TRBJ1-1	TRBV5-1	ASSFGQGTEAF
TRBJ2-5	TRBV14	ASSQDRGSETQY
TRBJ1-5	TRBV19	ASSLGQFNQPQH
TRBJ2-3	TRBV6-4	ASTRQPITDTQY
TRBJ1-2	TRBV6-1	ASSEKKNRPYGYT
TRBJ2-5	TRBV6-2/TRBV6-3	ASSARSIGVVETQY
TRBJ2-5	TRBV5-4	ASSGTSGDVETQY
TRBJ1-1	TRBV3-1/TRBV3-2	ASSPRQGMTLGTEAF
TRBJ1-2	TRBV6-5	ASQRQGSFNYGYT
TRBJ1-3	TRBV29-1	SVAREGSLGNTIY
TRBJ1-1	TRBV6-2/TRBV6-3	ASSRGGTEAF
TRBJ2-1	TRBV18	ASSPGTGAPNEQF
TRBJ1-1	TRBV27	ASISGAPGGNTEAF
TRBJ1-6	TRBV27	ASKLVQKDSPLH
TRBJ1-5	TRBV6-6	ASSTLIQVGNQPQH
TRBJ2-5	TRBV3-1/TRBV3-2	ASSRQTGTQETQY
TRBJ1-4	TRBV28	ASSVQGAGGEKLF
TRBJ1-5	TRBV20-1	SASDFRGNQPQH
TRBJ1-6	TRBV6-1	ASSEGRNSPLH
TRBJ2-3	TRBV18	ASSPPGLAGGNTDTQY
TRBJ1-2	TRBV2	ASSFSGDPLYGYT